This TCR beta chain was recovered during a study of OX40 agonist ivuxolimab in advanced cancers. The wider study: Intravenous ivuxolimab at 0.01 to 10 mg/kg was given to patients every 2 weeks. Three dose-escalation patients had partial responses: one with hepatocellular carcinoma and two with cutaneous melanoma. The study's findings and limits: Among the lowest levels of clonal expansion were found in partial responders at 0.1-3.0 mg/kg.

Measured with immunoSEQ multiplex PCR; TCRdb has only the in-frame clones, and not every one. The sample holds about 41,000 clones; roughly 90% are singletons and the top ten take 0.58%. In regard to this clone: Its cognate antigen is unknown.

The CDR3 spans 14 residues. Trimming left V 5 bases short and J 0 bases short, with 10 bases between. CDR1 is LNHDA, CDR2 SQIVND, per germline (reference sequence). The clonotype comes from an adult with an advanced solid tumor such as melanoma, head and neck, liver or kidney cancer. J is TRBJ1-1 and V is TRBV19, with TRBD1 as a possible D gene (5 bases). Sequenced material: CD4+ or CD8+ T cells sorted from blood, taken in a trial of the OX40 agonist ivuxolimab. In DNA, the CDR3 is TGTGCCAGTAGTCTCCGGGGGTTGAACACTGAAGCTTTCTTT. Encoded protein: CASSLRGLNTEAFF.